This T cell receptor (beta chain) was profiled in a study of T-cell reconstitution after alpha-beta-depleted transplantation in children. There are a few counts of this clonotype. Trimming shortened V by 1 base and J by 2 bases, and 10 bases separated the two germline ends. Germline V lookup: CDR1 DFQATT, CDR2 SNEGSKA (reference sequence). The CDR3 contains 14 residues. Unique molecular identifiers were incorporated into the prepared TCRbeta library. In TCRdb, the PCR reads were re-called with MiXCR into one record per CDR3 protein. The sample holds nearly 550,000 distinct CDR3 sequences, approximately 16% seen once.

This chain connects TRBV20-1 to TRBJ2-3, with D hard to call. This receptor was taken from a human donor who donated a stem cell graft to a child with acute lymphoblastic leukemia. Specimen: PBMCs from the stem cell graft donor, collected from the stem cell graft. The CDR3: CSARVKPPTDTQYF. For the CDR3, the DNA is TGCAGTGCTAGAGTGAAGCCGCCCACAGATACGCAGTATTTT.